The 28 T cell receptor beta chains below were found in one sample sequenced in a study of cytomegalovirus exposure and HLA in healthy donors (dated by TCRdb to 2016 to 2017). The library came from the immunoSEQ multiplex PCR assay. For the multiplex PCR, a mixture combining 60 forward primers for TCR Vbeta segments and 13 reverse primers for TCR Jbeta segments was used. Held by TCRdb, this immuneACCESS table contains in-frame sequences only and omits some clones. Under half of the omission traces to an unresolved V gene where checked; the cause of the rest is unknown. The sample includes approximately 100,000 clones, with approximately 80% observed a single time. In total, the top ten clones hold 12% of the sample. The sample taken for sequencing was PBMCs. Every receptor here comes from a woman aged 40 to 55 in good health and CMV-seropositive.

The CDR3 sequence: CASSYGLAGGSTDTQYF. CDR3 bases: TGTGCCAGCAGTTACGGGCTAGCGGGGGGTAGCACAGATACGCAGTATTTT. The chain couples TRBV25-1 to TRBJ2-3; 11 bases are a match to TRBD2. The CDR3 sequence is 17 residues long. V dropped 5 bases and J dropped 0; count of bases not matched to a gene: 7. Germline V gene data show CDR1 as MGHDK and CDR2 as SYGVNS.

The rearrangement joins TRBV18 to TRBJ2-1; 12 bases map to TRBD1. The junction had 12 bases not matched to a gene; V was cut back by 4 bases and J by 8 bases. Per germline, CDR1 KGHSH and CDR2 LQKENI. The CDR3 is made up of 17 amino acids. The CDR3: CASSRFDPGQGADEQFF. As DNA, the CDR3 is TGTGCCAGCTCACGGTTTGACCCGGGACAGGGGGCTGATGAGCAGTTCTTC.

For this clone: Other DNA sequences in this sample translate to the same CDR3. J is TRBJ2-5 and V is TRBV2; 12 bases map to TRBD2. The V gene end was trimmed by 2 bases and the J gene end by 5 bases; junction bases not matched to a gene: 3. Per the germline V gene, CDR1 is SNHLY and CDR2 is FYNNEI. This CDR3 has 15 amino acids. This CDR3 is CASSELAGGQETQYF. The CDR3 region has the DNA TGTGCCAGCAGTGAACTAGCGGGGGGGCAGGAGACCCAGTACTTC.

The J gene is TRBJ1-6, the V gene TRBV14; perhaps TRBD1 as D (6 bases). Germline loops: CDR1 SGHDN, CDR2 FVKESK. Trimming took 6 bases from V and 9 from J, leaving 9 bases between them. The CDR3 extends over 12 amino acids. CDR3 sequence reads: CASRAQGSPLHF. DNA for the CDR3: TGTGCCAGCAGGGCACAGGGTTCACCCCTCCACTTT.

V is TRBV2 and J is TRBJ1-6; D is perhaps TRBD1 (6 bases). The CDR3 consists of 18 residues. The germline V and J ends were trimmed by 4 bases and 7 bases, with 23 bases remaining between them. Germline CDR1 reads SNHLY; CDR2 reads FYNNEI. The CDR3 sequence: CASSADIRTGTLNSPLHF. CDR3 in DNA: TGTGCCAGCAGTGCCGACATCCGCACCGGGACATTAAATTCACCCCTCCACTTT.

This clone has ten or more counts. J is TRBJ2-7 and V is TRBV7-9; 8 bases are a match to TRBD1. The germline CDR1 and CDR2 sequences are SEHNR and FQNEAQ (reference sequence). The J segment lost 5 bases and the V segment lost 2 bases, leaving 5 bases of the junction unmatched. The CDR3 is 14 amino acids. CDR3 amino acids: CASSLTQGANEQYF. The CDR3 coding sequence is TGTGCCAGCAGCTTAACCCAGGGGGCTAACGAGCAGTACTTC. The complete variable domain, with remaining parts taken from reference TRBV7-9 and TRBJ2-7, reads DTGVSQNPRHKITKRGQNVTFRCDPISEHNRLYWYRQTLGQGPEFLTYFQNEAQLEKSRLLSDRFSAERPKGSFSTLEIQRTEQGDSAMYLCASSLTQGANEQYFGPGTRLTVT.

This clone was found a few times. The V and J genes are TRBV10-2 and TRBJ2-7, with 7 bases lining up with TRBD2. Germline assignment: CDR1 WSHSY and CDR2 SAAADI. This CDR3 contains 15 residues. Unmatched junction bases numbered 7, after V lost 5 bases and J lost 0 bases. The CDR3 DNA reads as TGCGCCAGCAGTCTAGCGGCGGGCCTCTCCTACGAGCAGTACTTC. Its translation: CASSLAAGLSYEQYF.

V usage is TRBV5-1 and J usage is TRBJ1-5; 7 bases agree with TRBD1. This CDR3 comprises 14 residues. V lost 2 bases, J lost 4 bases, and 3 bases stayed unmatched. In germline, CDR1 is SGHRS, CDR2 YFSETQ. The DNA for the CDR3 is TGCGCCAGCAGCTTAGGGGGCCGAAATCAGCCCCAGCATTTT. Encoded protein: CASSLGGRNQPQHF. The full variable domain, rest sourced from reference TRBV5-1 and TRBJ1-5, is KAGVTQTPRYLIKTRGQQVTLSCSPISGHRSVSWYQQTPGQGLQFLFEYFSETQRNKGNFPGRFSGRQFSNSRSEMNVSTLELGDSALYLCASSLGGRNQPQHFGDGTRLSIL.

The chain is built from TRBV30 and TRBJ2-3; 10 bases are shared with TRBD1. V shed 5 bases and J 5 bases; nucleotides not matched to a gene: 10. This CDR3 contains 15 residues. The V gene's germline CDR1 is GTSNPN and CDR2 SVGIG (reference sequence). CDR3 amino acids: CAWGPGQGPIDTQYF. The CDR3 nucleotides are TGTGCCTGGGGCCCGGGACAGGGGCCGATAGATACGCAGTATTTT.

In its sample, this clone was seen once. The chain has TRBV12-5 and TRBJ1-2; D not certain. The ends were cut back, 3 bases at V and 7 bases at J, with 15 bases in the middle. The CDR3 runs 14 residues. Germline CDR1 is LGHNT and CDR2 is FRNRAP. CDR3 nucleotide sequence: TGTGCTAGTGGTTTTACCCGAGGGAACGCTGGCTACACCTTC. Translating gives CASGFTRGNAGYTF.

The chain recombines TRBV10-3 with TRBJ1-2, with TRBD1 identical over 8 bases. The CDR3 is 13 residues long. V dropped 10 bases and J dropped 5; count of bases not matched to a gene: 9. The V gene's germline CDR1 is ENHRY and CDR2 SYGVKD. CDR3 DNA: TGTGCCAATTCCCCAGGGGGCGCATATGGCTACACCTTC. Its protein product is CANSPGGAYGYTF.

The rearrangement uses TRBV7-2 and TRBJ2-5, with TRBD2 identical over 12 bases. The CDR3 extends over 14 amino acids. After removal of 9 bases from V and 5 bases from J, the junction contained 7 bases not matched to a gene. From germline, CDR1 is SGHTA and CDR2 FQGNSA. The CDR3 here is CASSSGGAVETQYF. CDR3 in DNA: TGTGCCAGTTCTAGCGGGGGGGCAGTGGAGACCCAGTACTTC.

V gene TRBV19 combines with J gene TRBJ1-2, with TRBD1 matching 12 bases. The CDR3 is made up of 15 amino acids. With 5 bases clipped from V and 8 bases from J, the junction kept 9 bases outside the gene matches. Germline loops: CDR1 LNHDA, CDR2 SQIVND (reference sequence). The CDR3 bases are TGTGCCAGTAGTGCGGGACAGGGGGCGCGTGAAGGCTACACCTTC. As protein: CASSAGQGAREGYTF.

This clone was observed once. V is TRBV6-6 and J is TRBJ1-5; D is perhaps TRBD1 (5 bases). Trimming stripped 8 bases from V and 7 bases from J, with 12 bases between. The CDR3 has 12 amino acids. In germline, CDR1 is MNHNY, CDR2 SVGAGI (reference sequence). The CDR3 spells CASQQGHQPQHF. CDR3 DNA: TGTGCCAGCCAGCAGGGTCACCAGCCCCAGCATTTT.

The J gene is TRBJ2-2, the V gene TRBV5-1; TRBD2 matches 12 bases. This CDR3 region has 15 residues. After removal of 4 bases from V and 5 bases from J, the junction contained 3 bases not matched to a gene. Looked up from germline, CDR1 is SGHRS and CDR2 is YFSETQ. In DNA, the CDR3 is TGCGCCAGCAGCCCCGGACTAGCGGGGACCGGGGAGCTGTTTTTT. This gives the protein CASSPGLAGTGELFF.

This clone was detected a few times. The chain links TRBV6-5 to TRBJ1-2, with a tentative D call TRBD1 (6 bases). CDR1 and CDR2 (germline): MNHEY, SVGAGI. Trimming cost V 2 bases and J 3 bases, with 10 bases left between them. The CDR3 has 14 residues. The CDR3 is CASSYRGQDYGYTF. CDR3 nucleotide sequence: TGTGCCAGCAGTTACCGGGGACAAGACTATGGCTACACCTTC.

The CDR3 protein is CASSSSGLAGYEQYF. The CDR3 region has the DNA TGTGCCAGCAGTTCCTCGGGACTAGCTGGATACGAGCAGTACTTC. The chain recombines TRBV6-5 with TRBJ2-7; the match to TRBD2 covers 9 bases. Germline CDR1 is MNHEY and CDR2 is SVGAGI. The CDR3 extends over 15 amino acids. The junction had 8 bases not matched to a gene; V was cut back by 4 bases and J by 4 bases.

The table lists this clone with a count of one. The rearrangement links TRBV30 to TRBJ2-3, with TRBD2 matching 9 bases. The CDR3 extends over 13 amino acids. The trim removed 2 bases at V and 11 bases at J, leaving 8 bases unmatched. CDR1 and CDR2 (germline): GTSNPN, SVGIG (reference sequence). CDR3 bases: TGTGCCTGGAGTTCGAATCTAGCGGGGATGCAGTATTTT. Translating it yields CAWSSNLAGMQYF.

V is TRBV4-1 and J is TRBJ1-2, with TRBD1 identical over 8 bases. CDR1 and CDR2 (germline): MGHRA, YSYEKL. V dropped 3 bases and J dropped 5; count of bases not matched to a gene: 17. This CDR3 is built from 18 residues. The CDR3 loop reads CASSQALVGTGGLYGYTF. DNA of the CDR3: TGCGCCAGCAGCCAGGCCCTCGTCGGGACAGGAGGACTTTATGGCTACACCTTC.

The rearrangement links TRBV30 to TRBJ2-5, with TRBD1 as a possible D gene (5 bases). V was clipped by 2 bases and J by 2 bases, with 15 bases between them. This CDR3 spans 15 amino acids. Germline lookup yields CDR1 GTSNPN and CDR2 SVGIG (reference sequence). CDR3 loop: CAWSRGASIQETQYF. The CDR3 coding sequence is TGTGCCTGGAGTAGGGGCGCCTCCATACAAGAGACCCAGTACTTC.

A note on this clone: Other DNA sequences within the sample encode an identical CDR3. This chain connects TRBV18 to TRBJ2-2; 8 bases align to TRBD1. This CDR3 spans 15 amino acids. With 2 bases clipped from V and 1 base from J, the junction kept 0 bases outside the gene matches. The germline CDR1 and CDR2 sequences are KGHSH and LQKENI. DNA of the CDR3: TGTGCCAGCTCACCAGGGACAGGGAACACCGGGGAGCTGTTTTTT. As protein: CASSPGTGNTGELFF.

The chain recombines TRBV5-1 with TRBJ1-4; 7 bases align to TRBD1. Trimming at V came to 0 bases and at J to 4 bases, leaving 3 bases not matched to a gene. The germline V gene has CDR1 SGHRS and CDR2 YFSETQ. The CDR3 sequence is 15 residues long. CDR3 in amino acids: CASSLGGQNNEKLFF. The DNA for the CDR3 is TGCGCCAGCAGCTTGGGGGGACAGAATAATGAAAAACTGTTTTTT.

Only a few counts were recorded for this clone. This rearrangement joins TRBV5-1 to TRBJ1-5; D is unclear. CDR1 SGHRS and CDR2 YFSETQ come from the germline V gene. Between the trimmed V and J ends, which lost 0 bases and 1 base, there was a span of 8 bases. This CDR3 is 15 amino acids long. The CDR3 loop is CASSLAGYSNQPQHF. The CDR3 nucleotides are TGCGCCAGCAGCTTGGCGGGATACAGCAATCAGCCCCAGCATTTT. Based on the CDR3 plus reference TRBV5-1 and TRBJ1-5, the full variable domain is KAGVTQTPRYLIKTRGQQVTLSCSPISGHRSVSWYQQTPGQGLQFLFEYFSETQRNKGNFPGRFSGRQFSNSRSEMNVSTLELGDSALYLCASSLAGYSNQPQHFGDGTRLSIL.

This clone was counted a single time. The chain carries TRBV18 and TRBJ1-3; 8 positions match TRBD1. With 0 bases clipped from V and 4 bases from J, the junction kept 2 bases outside the gene matches. CDR1 and CDR2 from the germline V gene are KGHSH and LQKENI. The CDR3 covers 15 residues. CDR3 loop: CASSPPTGVGNTIYF. Here the CDR3 DNA reads TGTGCCAGCTCACCACCGACAGGGGTCGGAAACACCATATATTTT.

This clone has a single count. The rearrangement joins TRBV7-9 to TRBJ1-1, with 9 bases matching TRBD1. CDR3 length equals 16 residues. The J segment lost 0 bases and the V segment lost 4 bases, leaving 6 bases of the junction unmatched. Germline values: CDR1 SEHNR, CDR2 FQNEAQ (reference sequence). CDR3 sequence: CASSSTGGRVNTEAFF. The DNA of the CDR3 is TGTGCCAGCAGCTCCACAGGGGGCAGGGTGAACACTGAAGCTTTCTTT.

The rearrangement uses TRBV7-9 and TRBJ1-1; 7 nucleotides agree with TRBD1. The CDR3 has 12 amino acids. Germline assignment: CDR1 SEHNR and CDR2 FQNEAQ (reference sequence). J gave up 8 bases and V 7 bases, and 7 bases lay outside the gene matches. The CDR3 region is CASIRQGSEAFF. CDR3 DNA sequence: TGTGCCAGCATCAGACAGGGATCCGAAGCTTTCTTT.

The chain has TRBV27 and TRBJ2-7, with 7 bases fitting TRBD2. CDR3 length equals 15 residues. Germline CDR1 and CDR2: MNHEY and SMNVEV (reference sequence). V lost 11 bases, J lost 3 bases, and 16 bases stayed unmatched. The CDR3, as DNA: TGTGCCTGCGGGTTTGCCGGGGGGAGACTCTACGAGCAGTACTTC. Protein sequence: CACGFAGGRLYEQYF.

The chain is built from TRBV27 and TRBJ1-4; D might be TRBD1 (6 bases). This CDR3 is built from 13 residues. Trimming left V 2 bases short and J 10 bases short, with 11 bases between. Per germline, CDR1 MNHEY and CDR2 SMNVEV (reference sequence). CDR3 sequence (DNA): TGTGCCAGCAGTTTAAAGGGGGTCGGAAAACTGTTTTTT. Translation gives CASSLKGVGKLFF.